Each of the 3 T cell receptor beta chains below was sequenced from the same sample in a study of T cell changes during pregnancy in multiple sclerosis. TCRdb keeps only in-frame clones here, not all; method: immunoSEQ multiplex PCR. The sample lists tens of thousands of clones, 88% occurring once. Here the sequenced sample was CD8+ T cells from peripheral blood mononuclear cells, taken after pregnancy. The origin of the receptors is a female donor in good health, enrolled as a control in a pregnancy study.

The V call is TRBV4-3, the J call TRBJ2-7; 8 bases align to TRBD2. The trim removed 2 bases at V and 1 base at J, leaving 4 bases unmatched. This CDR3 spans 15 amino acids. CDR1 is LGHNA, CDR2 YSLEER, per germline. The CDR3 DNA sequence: TGCGCCAGCAGCCAAAGCAGCGGGGGATCCTACGAGCAGTACTTC. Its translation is CASSQSSGGSYEQYF.

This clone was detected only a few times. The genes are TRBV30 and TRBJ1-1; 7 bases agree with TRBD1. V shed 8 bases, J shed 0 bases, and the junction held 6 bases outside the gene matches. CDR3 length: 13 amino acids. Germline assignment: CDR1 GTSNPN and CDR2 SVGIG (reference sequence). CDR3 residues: CAQNRGMNTEAFF. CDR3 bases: TGTGCCCAGAACAGGGGAATGAACACTGAAGCTTTCTTT. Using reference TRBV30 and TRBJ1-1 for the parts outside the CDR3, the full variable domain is SQTIHQWPATLVQPVGSPLSLECTVEGTSNPNLYWYRQAAGRGLQLLFYSVGIGQISSEVPQNLSASRPQDRQFILSSKKLLLSDSGFYLCAQNRGMNTEAFFGQGTRLTVV.

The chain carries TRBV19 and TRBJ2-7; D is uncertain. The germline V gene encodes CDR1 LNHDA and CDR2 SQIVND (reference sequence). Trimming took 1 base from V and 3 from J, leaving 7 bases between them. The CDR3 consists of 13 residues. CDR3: CASSIAEFYEQYF. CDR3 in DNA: TGTGCCAGTAGTATAGCCGAGTTCTACGAGCAGTACTTC.